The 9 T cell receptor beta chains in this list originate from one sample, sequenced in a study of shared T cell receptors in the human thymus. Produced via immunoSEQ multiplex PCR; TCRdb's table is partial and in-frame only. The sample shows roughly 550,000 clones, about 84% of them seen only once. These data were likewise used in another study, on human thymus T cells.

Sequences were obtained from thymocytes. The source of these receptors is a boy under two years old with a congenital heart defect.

The CDR3 DNA is TGTGCCAGCAGCCAAGAGTTCGACAGGTCTAACTATGGCTACACCTTC. This gives the protein CASSQEFDRSNYGYTF. This chain links TRBV4-2 with TRBJ1-2, with D perhaps matching TRBD1 (6 bases). The CDR3 is 16 residues long. The ends were cut back, 0 bases at V and 0 bases at J, with 11 bases in the middle. Germline V CDR1 and CDR2: LGHNA, YNFKEQ.

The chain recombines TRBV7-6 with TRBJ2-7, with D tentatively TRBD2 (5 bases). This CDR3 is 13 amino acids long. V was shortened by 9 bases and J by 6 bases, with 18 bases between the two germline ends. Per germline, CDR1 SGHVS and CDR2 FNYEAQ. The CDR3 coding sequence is TGTGCCAGAACCACCGGGATTCTAGTCGAGCAGTACTTC. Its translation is CARTTGILVEQYF.

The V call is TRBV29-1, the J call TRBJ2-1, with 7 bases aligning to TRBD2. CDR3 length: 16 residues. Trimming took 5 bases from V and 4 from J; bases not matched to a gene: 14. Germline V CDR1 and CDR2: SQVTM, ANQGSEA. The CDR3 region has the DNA TGCAGCGTTTTATCAGCGGGAAGTCTCTCGTACAATGAGCAGTTCTTC. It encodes CSVLSAGSLSYNEQFF.

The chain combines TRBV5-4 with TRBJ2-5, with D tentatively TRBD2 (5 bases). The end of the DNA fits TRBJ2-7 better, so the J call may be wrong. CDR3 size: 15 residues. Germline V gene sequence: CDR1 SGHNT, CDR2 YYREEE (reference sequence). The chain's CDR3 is CASSLGPSGDYEQYF. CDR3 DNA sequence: TGTGCCAGCAGCTTGGGTCCCAGCGGAGACTACGAGCAGTACTTC.

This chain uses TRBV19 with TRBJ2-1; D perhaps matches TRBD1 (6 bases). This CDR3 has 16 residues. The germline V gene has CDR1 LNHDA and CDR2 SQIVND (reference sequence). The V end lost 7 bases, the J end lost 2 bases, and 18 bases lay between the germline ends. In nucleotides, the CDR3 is TGTGCCAGTATCGGGAAAACAGGGAACACCTACAATGAGCAGTTCTTC. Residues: CASIGKTGNTYNEQFF.

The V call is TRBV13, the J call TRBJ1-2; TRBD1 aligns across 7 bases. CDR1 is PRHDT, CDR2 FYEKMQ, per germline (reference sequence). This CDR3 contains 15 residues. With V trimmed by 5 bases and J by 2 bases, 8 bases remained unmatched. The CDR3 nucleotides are TGTGCCAGCAGCCCGACGGGACAGCTAAACTATGGCTACACCTTC. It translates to CASSPTGQLNYGYTF.

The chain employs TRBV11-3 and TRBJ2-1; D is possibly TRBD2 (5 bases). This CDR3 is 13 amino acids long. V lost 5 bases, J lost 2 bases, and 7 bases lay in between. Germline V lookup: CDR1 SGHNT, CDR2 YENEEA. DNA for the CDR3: TGTGCCAGCAGCCACGGGACCTACAATGAGCAGTTCTTC. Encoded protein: CASSHGTYNEQFF.

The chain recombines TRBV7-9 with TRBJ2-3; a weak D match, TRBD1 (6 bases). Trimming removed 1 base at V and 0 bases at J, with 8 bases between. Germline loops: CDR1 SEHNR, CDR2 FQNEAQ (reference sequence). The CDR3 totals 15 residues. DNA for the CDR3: TGTGCCAGCAGCTTAGGACAGGCTAGCACAGATACGCAGTATTTT. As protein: CASSLGQASTDTQYF.

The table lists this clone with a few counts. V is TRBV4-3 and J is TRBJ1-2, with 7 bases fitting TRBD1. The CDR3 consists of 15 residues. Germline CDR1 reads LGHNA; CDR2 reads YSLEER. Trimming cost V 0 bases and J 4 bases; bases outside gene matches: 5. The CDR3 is CASSQEPGGVYGYTF. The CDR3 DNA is TGCGCCAGCAGCCAAGAGCCAGGGGGTGTCTATGGCTACACCTTC.